A selection of T cell receptor beta chains follows, all from one sample in a study of human T cells and chemical hapten exposure. Via MiXCR, TCRdb re-called the RACE reads, giving one row per CDR3 protein. This sample has a few hundred thousand distinct CDR3 sequences; over 6% occur once, and the top ten carry about 6%. This material consisted of whole blood, taken in connection with sensitization to the hapten diphenylcyclopropenone (DPC). These receptor sequences come from a woman between 18 and 29 years old with alopecia areata. Some clones in this sample may be carry-over from other donors' samples. CDR3s include the opening cysteine and the closing phenylalanine or tryptophan. Each record gives: D gene, V gene, J gene, clone size, CDR3 DNA, CDR3 protein. A D gene is named only where the DNA matches it firmly. Where a row states a size, it is once, few, many or the class of an expanded clone; other rows omit it.

d_gene: .; v_gene: TRBV11-2; j_gene: TRBJ2-3; abundance: many; CDR3nt: TGTGCCAGCAGCTTAGATCGGGTGGGTCCCCGCACAGATACGCAGTATTTT; CDR3aa: CASSLDRVGPRTDTQYF
d_gene: .; v_gene: TRBV3-1; j_gene: TRBJ1-4; abundance: many; CDR3nt: TGTGCCAGCAGCCAAGTCCGGACAACGAATGAAAAACTGTTTTTT; CDR3aa: CASSQVRTTNEKLFF
d_gene: .; v_gene: TRBV6-2/TRBV6-3; j_gene: TRBJ1-5; abundance: few; CDR3nt: TGTGCCAGCACCCGGACGGACGAAAATCAGCCCCAGCATTTT; CDR3aa: CASTRTDENQPQHF
d_gene: TRBD1; v_gene: TRBV6-5; j_gene: TRBJ1-1; abundance: few; CDR3nt: TGTGCCAGCATACATACGGGACAGGTTAGGGGCACTGAAGCTTTCTTT; CDR3aa: CASIHTGQVRGTEAFF
d_gene: .; v_gene: TRBV7-3; j_gene: TRBJ1-1; abundance: .; CDR3nt: TGTGCCAGCAGCTTAATGTGGGGTACTGAAGCTTTCTTT; CDR3aa: CASSLMWGTEAFF
d_gene: .; v_gene: TRBV7-9; j_gene: TRBJ2-5; abundance: few; CDR3nt: TGTGCCAGCAGCATACCATGGGTCCAAGAGACCCAGTACTTC; CDR3aa: CASSIPWVQETQYF
d_gene: .; v_gene: TRBV27; j_gene: TRBJ1-1; abundance: .; CDR3nt: TGTGCCAGCAGTTTAAGGGCCTGGAACACTGAAGCTTTCTTT; CDR3aa: CASSLRAWNTEAFF
d_gene: TRBD1; v_gene: TRBV12-3/TRBV12-4; j_gene: TRBJ2-2; abundance: .; CDR3nt: TGTGCCAGCCGCTGGACAGGGATCGCCGGGGAGCTGTTTTTT; CDR3aa: CASRWTGIAGELFF
d_gene: TRBD1; v_gene: TRBV20-1; j_gene: TRBJ1-6; abundance: many; CDR3nt: TGCAGTGCTAGAGGTATTGGGACAGGGAATTCACCCCTCCACTTT; CDR3aa: CSARGIGTGNSPLHF
d_gene: .; v_gene: TRBV7-9; j_gene: TRBJ1-2; abundance: .; CDR3nt: TGTGCCAGCAGCTTAGCGCCAGGGGCCAACTATGGCTACACCTTC; CDR3aa: CASSLAPGANYGYTF
d_gene: .; v_gene: TRBV3-1; j_gene: TRBJ1-6; abundance: many; CDR3nt: TGTGCCAGCAGCCAAGAAGGGGGGGCCTTCCACTTT; CDR3aa: CASSQEGGAFHF
d_gene: .; v_gene: TRBV7-9; j_gene: TRBJ2-5; abundance: .; CDR3nt: TGTGCCAGCAGCTCATCGGTCGGAGAGACCCAGTACTTC; CDR3aa: CASSSSVGETQYF
d_gene: .; v_gene: TRBV6-2/TRBV6-3; j_gene: TRBJ2-1; abundance: .; CDR3nt: TGTGCCAGCAGTCAGGGGACCACGTACAATGTGCAGTTCTTC; CDR3aa: CASSQGTTYNVQFF
d_gene: .; v_gene: TRBV4-3; j_gene: TRBJ1-1; abundance: many; CDR3nt: TGCGCCAGCAGCCAAGAAAGCGAGCTCACTGAAGCTTTCTTT; CDR3aa: CASSQESELTEAFF
d_gene: .; v_gene: TRBV29-1; j_gene: TRBJ2-7; abundance: many; CDR3nt: TGCAGCGTTGGAGGAGACGAGAACTACGAGCAGTACTTC; CDR3aa: CSVGGDENYEQYF
d_gene: TRBD1; v_gene: TRBV12-3/TRBV12-4; j_gene: TRBJ2-6; abundance: few; CDR3nt: TGTGCCAGCAGCCCTAAGACAGGGATAGCCAACGTCCTGACTTTC; CDR3aa: CASSPKTGIANVLTF
d_gene: .; v_gene: TRBV6-2/TRBV6-3; j_gene: TRBJ1-4; abundance: .; CDR3nt: TGTGCCAGCAGCCTACAACTACATGCAACTAATGAAAAACTGTTTTTT; CDR3aa: CASSLQLHATNEKLFF
d_gene: .; v_gene: TRBV2; j_gene: TRBJ1-1; abundance: many; CDR3nt: TGTGCCAGCAGTGAAGGACAGCTGAACACTGAAGCTTTCTTT; CDR3aa: CASSEGQLNTEAFF
d_gene: .; v_gene: TRBV14; j_gene: TRBJ1-4; abundance: many; CDR3nt: TGTGCCAGCAGCCAAGATCTGGACAGACCCGGTAAACTGTTTTTT; CDR3aa: CASSQDLDRPGKLFF
d_gene: TRBD1; v_gene: TRBV11-2; j_gene: TRBJ2-5; abundance: .; CDR3nt: TGTGCCAGCCGGAGAGGACAGGGGGCCTTATTAGAGACCCAGTACTTC; CDR3aa: CASRRGQGALLETQYF
d_gene: TRBD1; v_gene: TRBV5-1; j_gene: TRBJ1-1; abundance: few; CDR3nt: TGCGCCAGCAGCTTGGCCCTACTGAAGACAGGGAACCTTCACAACACTGAAGCTTTCTTT; CDR3aa: CASSLALLKTGNLHNTEAFF
d_gene: .; v_gene: TRBV9; j_gene: TRBJ2-7; abundance: .; CDR3nt: TGTGCCAGCAGCGTAGAAGAGGGGTACTCCTACGAGCAGTACTTC; CDR3aa: CASSVEEGYSYEQYF
d_gene: TRBD2; v_gene: TRBV29-1; j_gene: TRBJ2-5; abundance: .; CDR3nt: TGCAGGGTTGACAGCGGGGCAGAGACCCAGTACTTC; CDR3aa: CRVDSGAETQYF
d_gene: .; v_gene: TRBV6-5; j_gene: TRBJ1-2; abundance: many; CDR3nt: TGTGCCAGCAGTAAAACCCACGGCCCCAGCTATGGCTACACCTTC; CDR3aa: CASSKTHGPSYGYTF
d_gene: .; v_gene: TRBV4-2; j_gene: TRBJ2-7; abundance: .; CDR3nt: TGTGCCAGCAGCCAAGGGGGGGCAGGGGAAAACTACGAGCAGTACTTC; CDR3aa: CASSQGGAGENYEQYF
d_gene: .; v_gene: TRBV20-1; j_gene: TRBJ1-5; abundance: many; CDR3nt: TGCAGTGCTGGGACGGCCGATAATCAGCCCCAGCATTTT; CDR3aa: CSAGTADNQPQHF
d_gene: .; v_gene: TRBV6-5; j_gene: TRBJ2-6; abundance: few; CDR3nt: TGTGCCAGCAGCCCCAGCGTCTCTGGGGCCAACGTCCTGACTTTC; CDR3aa: CASSPSVSGANVLTF
d_gene: .; v_gene: TRBV7-2; j_gene: TRBJ1-1; abundance: .; CDR3nt: TGTGCCAGCAACCCCGATTACAGGCTAGAAAGCACTGAAGCTTTCTTT; CDR3aa: CASNPDYRLESTEAFF
d_gene: .; v_gene: TRBV20-1; j_gene: TRBJ2-1; abundance: many; CDR3nt: TGCAGTGCCGACAAGATAGGCACTACAACCTTCAATGAGCAGTTCTTC; CDR3aa: CSADKIGTTTFNEQFF
d_gene: .; v_gene: TRBV20-1; j_gene: TRBJ2-7; abundance: few; CDR3nt: TGCAGTGCTAGAGTTGGGACGGTAGTGCAGTACTTC; CDR3aa: CSARVGTVVQYF
d_gene: .; v_gene: TRBV12-3/TRBV12-4; j_gene: TRBJ2-1; abundance: .; CDR3nt: TGTGCCAGCAGTAGGGGTTCCTACAATGAGCAGTTCTTC; CDR3aa: CASSRGSYNEQFF
d_gene: TRBD1; v_gene: TRBV5-1; j_gene: TRBJ2-7; abundance: few; CDR3nt: TGCGCCAGCAGCGATGGGACAGGGGGCTACGAGCAGTACTTC; CDR3aa: CASSDGTGGYEQYF
d_gene: .; v_gene: TRBV12-3/TRBV12-4; j_gene: TRBJ2-1; abundance: .; CDR3nt: TGTGCCAGCAGTTTAGAGGCGCTCTGGGGGGTTGAGCAGTTCTTC; CDR3aa: CASSLEALWGVEQFF
d_gene: .; v_gene: TRBV12-3/TRBV12-4; j_gene: TRBJ2-1; abundance: many; CDR3nt: TGTGCCAGCAGTTTGGACAACAATGAGCAGTTCTTC; CDR3aa: CASSLDNNEQFF
d_gene: TRBD1; v_gene: TRBV20-1; j_gene: TRBJ2-7; abundance: .; CDR3nt: TGCAGTGCCACAAGTGGGGACAGGGGAAACGAGCAGTACTTC; CDR3aa: CSATSGDRGNEQYF
d_gene: .; v_gene: TRBV4-3; j_gene: TRBJ2-6; abundance: many; CDR3nt: TGCGCCAGCAGCCAAGATGGGGGGCCTGGGGCCAACGTCCTGACTTTC; CDR3aa: CASSQDGGPGANVLTF
d_gene: TRBD1; v_gene: TRBV12-3/TRBV12-4; j_gene: TRBJ1-2; abundance: .; CDR3nt: TGTGCCAGCACTCCCCACGGACAGGGAGATGGCGGCTACACCTTC; CDR3aa: CASTPHGQGDGGYTF
d_gene: .; v_gene: TRBV14; j_gene: TRBJ2-3; abundance: many; CDR3nt: TGTGCCAGCAGTCTACGACTCCCTCCAGATACGCAGTATTTT; CDR3aa: CASSLRLPPDTQYF
d_gene: TRBD2; v_gene: TRBV7-9; j_gene: TRBJ2-1; abundance: few; CDR3nt: TGTGCCAGCAGCCCAGACCGACTAGCGGGGGGGATCAATGAGCAGTTCTTC; CDR3aa: CASSPDRLAGGINEQFF
d_gene: TRBD2; v_gene: TRBV5-1; j_gene: TRBJ2-2; abundance: few; CDR3nt: TGCGCCAGCAGCTCGACTAGCGGGGGGTCCGCGGAGCTGTTTTTT; CDR3aa: CASSSTSGGSAELFF
d_gene: TRBD2; v_gene: TRBV18; j_gene: TRBJ2-5; abundance: few; CDR3nt: TGTGCCAGCTCTAGGACTAGCAGCCAAGAGACCCAGTACTTC; CDR3aa: CASSRTSSQETQYF
d_gene: .; v_gene: TRBV9; j_gene: TRBJ1-3; abundance: many; CDR3nt: TGTGCCAGCAGCGGTGAAAACACCATATATTTT; CDR3aa: CASSGENTIYF
d_gene: .; v_gene: TRBV5-1; j_gene: TRBJ2-1; abundance: many; CDR3nt: TGCGCCAGCAGCTTGGTGACAGGCACTTATTCCTACAATGAGCAGTTCTTC; CDR3aa: CASSLVTGTYSYNEQFF
d_gene: .; v_gene: TRBV10-3; j_gene: TRBJ2-7; abundance: few; CDR3nt: TGTGCCATCAGTCTCGACAGTCCCTACGAGCAGTACTTC; CDR3aa: CAISLDSPYEQYF